What follows are 30 T cell receptor beta chains derived from one specimen sequenced in a study of shared clonotypes between healthy human individuals. TCRdb keeps only in-frame clones here, not all; method: immunoSEQ multiplex PCR. The data contain nearly 2 million clones, around 96% of them seen just once; the ten biggest clones take up 1% to 1.5%. CD45RO-negative, CCR7-positively selected cells formed the naive CD8 fraction, excluding terminally differentiated effector memory CD45RA+ cells. Source material: naive CD8+ T cells sorted from blood. These TCRs come from a man in his late teens or twenties in good health.

Of note for this clone: Other nucleotide sequences in the sample specify the same CDR3. V gene TRBV5-1 combines with J gene TRBJ2-1; D not certain. V lost 2 bases and J lost 4, with 7 bases in between. CDR1 is SGHRS and CDR2 is YFSETQ in the germline V gene. This CDR3 is built from 13 residues. CDR3 DNA: TGCGCCAGCAGCTTCGGATCTTACAATGAGCAGTTCTTC. Protein product: CASSFGSYNEQFF.

With regard to this clone: In the same sample, other DNA sequences code for this CDR3. The chain uses TRBV2 and TRBJ2-5, with TRBD1 as a possible D gene (5 bases). This CDR3 contains 13 residues. The germline V and J ends were trimmed by 6 bases and 0 bases, with 8 bases remaining between them. Germline loops: CDR1 SNHLY, CDR2 FYNNEI. The CDR3 DNA is TGTGCCAGCAGAGACAGCAACCAAGAGACCCAGTACTTC. Protein sequence: CASRDSNQETQYF.

V usage is TRBV12-1 and J usage is TRBJ1-5. TRBV12-1 is listed as a pseudogene. The CDR3 consists of 8 residues. The CDR3 region is CASSPQHF. The CDR3 region has the DNA TGTGCCAGCAGTCCCCAGCATTTT.

The V gene is TRBV4-1, the J gene TRBJ2-7, with a weak D call TRBD1 (6 bases). The CDR3 runs to 15 residues. CDR1 and CDR2 (germline): MGHRA, YSYEKL. The V end was cut by 1 base, the J end by 4 bases, with 14 bases between. This CDR3 is CASSQVLRQGYEQYF. CDR3 DNA sequence: TGCGCCAGCAGCCAAGTTCTAAGGCAGGGGTACGAGCAGTACTTC.

The chain employs TRBV27 and TRBJ2-1, with 7 bases matching TRBD2. V dropped 2 bases and J dropped 1; count of bases not matched to a gene: 11. Germline V lookup: CDR1 MNHEY, CDR2 SMNVEV (reference sequence). This CDR3 has 18 residues. DNA of the CDR3: TGTGCCAGCAGTTTAAAAGGGAGTCCAGCGGGGTCCTACAATGAGCAGTTCTTC. This encodes CASSLKGSPAGSYNEQFF.

The J gene is TRBJ2-7, the V gene TRBV7-9, with 7 bases lining up with TRBD2. The V gene's germline CDR1 is SEHNR and CDR2 FQNEAQ (reference sequence). The CDR3 runs to 17 residues. The trim removed 5 bases at V and 0 bases at J, leaving 13 bases unmatched. The CDR3 sequence is CASSHEKGRDYSYEQYF. DNA for the CDR3: TGTGCCAGCAGCCACGAAAAAGGCCGGGACTACTCCTACGAGCAGTACTTC. The full variable domain, in which reference TRBV7-9 and TRBJ2-7 provide the parts outside the CDR3, is DTGVSQNPRHKITKRGQNVTFRCDPISEHNRLYWYRQTLGQGPEFLTYFQNEAQLEKSRLLSDRFSAERPKGSFSTLEIQRTEQGDSAMYLCASSHEKGRDYSYEQYFGPGTRLTVT.

CDR3 in amino acids: CASKNRDYSYEQYF. The CDR3 DNA reads TGCGCCAGCAAGAACCGGGACTACTCCTACGAGCAGTACTTC. The rearrangement joins TRBV10-2 to TRBJ2-7, with TRBD2 matching over 7 bases. In germline, CDR1 is WSHSY, CDR2 SAAADI. J gave up 0 bases and V 7 bases, and 6 bases lay outside the gene matches. The CDR3 has 14 amino acids.

The CDR3 nucleotides are TGTGCCAGCAGCTTAACCGGACAGGGTTACACTGAAGCTTTCTTT. It encodes CASSLTGQGYTEAFF. The chain recombines TRBV11-2 with TRBJ1-1; TRBD1 aligns across 8 bases. The CDR3 contains 15 residues. Germline-derived CDR1 and CDR2 are SGHAT and FQNNGV. Trimming took 2 bases from V and 3 from J; bases not matched to a gene: 5. Full variable domain (missing parts from reference TRBV11-2 and TRBJ1-1): EAGVAQSPRYKIIEKRQSVAFWCNPISGHATLYWYQQILGQGPKLLIQFQNNGVVDDSQLPKDRFSAERLKGVDSTLKIQPAKLEDSAVYLCASSLTGQGYTEAFFGQGTRLTVV.

The chain links TRBV2 to TRBJ2-1; 8 nucleotides agree with TRBD1. This CDR3 region has 15 residues. J lost 9 bases, V lost 6 bases, and 13 bases had no gene match. CDR1 SNHLY and CDR2 FYNNEI come from the germline V gene. The DNA for the CDR3 is TGTGCCAGCAGCGCCCCACAGGGGGTTGAAGGTGAGCAGTTCTTC. It translates to CASSAPQGVEGEQFF.

V usage is TRBV5-1 and J usage is TRBJ2-1, with 9 bases fitting TRBD2. The CDR3 covers 17 residues. Germline CDR1 and CDR2: SGHRS and YFSETQ. V lost 0 bases to trimming and J lost 7 bases; unmatched junction nucleotides: 11. The CDR3 region has the DNA TGCGCCAGCAGCTTGGTAGGTAGCGGGAGCGGTAAAAATGAGCAGTTCTTC. It is translated as CASSLVGSGSGKNEQFF.

The chain carries TRBV28 and TRBJ2-5; D perhaps matches TRBD2 (6 bases). Germline V gene data show CDR1 as MDHEN and CDR2 as SYDVKM. Trimming took 9 bases from V and 2 from J, leaving 10 bases between them. This CDR3 has 12 residues. This CDR3 is CASCGVQETQYF. The CDR3 DNA reads TGTGCCAGTTGCGGGGTACAAGAGACCCAGTACTTC.

The rearrangement joins TRBV13 to TRBJ2-1; TRBD2 might be the D (6 bases). The CDR3 totals 15 residues. The germline V and J ends were trimmed by 5 bases and 3 bases, with 14 bases remaining between them. Germline assignment: CDR1 PRHDT and CDR2 FYEKMQ (reference sequence). The CDR3 coding sequence is TGTGCCAGCAGCCAGGAGGGACTGGACTACAATGAGCAGTTCTTC. Amino acids: CASSQEGLDYNEQFF.

CDR3 nucleotide sequence: TGCGCCAGCAGCCATTCTGTCTCCTACGAGCAGTACTTC. Translating gives CASSHSVSYEQYF. The chain recombines TRBV4-1 with TRBJ2-7; no definite D call. The CDR3 has 13 residues. Deletions cut 3 bases from V and 0 bases from J, with 6 bases between. Germline assignment: CDR1 MGHRA and CDR2 YSYEKL.

The chain carries TRBV5-8 and TRBJ1-6, with D uncertain. CDR1 is SGHTS, CDR2 YDEGEE, per germline. This CDR3 spans 12 amino acids. Trimming stripped 4 bases from V and 7 bases from J, with 6 bases between. CDR3 sequence reads: CASSPWNSPLHF. CDR3 coding DNA: TGTGCCAGCAGCCCGTGGAATTCACCCCTCCACTTT.

CDR3 sequence: CASTDVGTSGVTNEKLFF. The CDR3 bases are TGTGCCAGCACTGACGTGGGGACCTCGGGGGTAACTAATGAAAAACTGTTTTTT. The chain has TRBV27 and TRBJ1-4, with a tentative D call TRBD1 (5 bases). CDR1 is MNHEY and CDR2 is SMNVEV in the germline V gene (reference sequence). Deletions cut 7 bases from V and 1 base from J, with 22 bases between. CDR3 length: 18 residues.

J is TRBJ2-7 and V is TRBV7-9; possibly TRBD2 for D (5 bases). The germline V gene has CDR1 SEHNR and CDR2 FQNEAQ (reference sequence). The V gene lost 5 bases and the J gene lost 0 bases, with 20 bases spanning the gap. The CDR3 loop spans 17 amino acids. CDR3 residues: CASSPDLGPSSSYEQYF. The CDR3 DNA sequence: TGTGCCAGCAGCCCCGATCTGGGCCCTAGCAGCTCCTACGAGCAGTACTTC.

The V and J genes are TRBV18 and TRBJ1-2; TRBD1 agrees at 7 bases. Per the germline V gene, CDR1 is KGHSH and CDR2 is LQKENI. V trimming: 2 bases; J trimming: 3 bases; junction bases outside the gene matches: 15. There are 18 residues in the CDR3. CDR3 DNA sequence: TGTGCCAGCTCACCAAGTGGGACAGACGAATCGGGGCACTATGGCTACACCTTC. Amino acid sequence: CASSPSGTDESGHYGYTF.

The V call is TRBV7-2, the J call TRBJ2-3; TRBD2 matches at 14 bases. Per germline, CDR1 SGHTA and CDR2 FQGNSA. With 5 bases clipped from V and 4 bases from J, the junction kept 5 bases outside the gene matches. The CDR3 extends over 16 amino acids. CDR3 in amino acids: CASSPRLAGGPDTQYF. The CDR3 DNA sequence: TGTGCCAGCAGCCCCCGACTAGCGGGGGGGCCAGATACGCAGTATTTT. The entire variable domain, with the rest obtained from reference TRBV7-2 and TRBJ2-3, is as follows: GAGVSQSPSNKVTEKGKDVELRCDPISGHTALYWYRQSLGQGLEFLIYFQGNSAPDKSGLPSDRFSAERTGGSVSTLTIQRTQQEDSAVYLCASSPRLAGGPDTQYFGPGTRLTVL.

The chain joins TRBV5-6 to TRBJ2-5, with a weak D call TRBD1 (6 bases). Germline CDR1 SGHDT, CDR2 YYEEEE. CDR3 length: 15 amino acids. The V gene lost 7 bases and the J gene lost 5 bases, with 21 bases spanning the gap. The CDR3 nucleotides are TGTGCCAGCCGCCCGTTACTTGGGGGCGCTGAGACCCAGTACTTC. This gives the protein CASRPLLGGAETQYF.

This chain uses TRBV6-6 with TRBJ2-2, with 8 bases lining up with TRBD1. CDR1 and CDR2 (germline): MNHNY, SVGAGI (reference sequence). The CDR3 has 15 residues. V trimming: 5 bases; J trimming: 0 bases; junction bases outside the gene matches: 2. CDR3 nucleotides: TGTGCCAGCAGTCTGACAGGGGCGAACACCGGGGAGCTGTTTTTT. Residues: CASSLTGANTGELFF.

The V gene is TRBV4-1, the J gene TRBJ2-7; D tentatively fits TRBD1 or TRBD2 (6 bases each). CDR3 length: 13 amino acids. CDR1 and CDR2 (germline): MGHRA, YSYEKL. V was trimmed by 5 bases and J by 7 bases, leaving 15 bases between them. CDR3 sequence: CASSARRGGEQYF. The CDR3 nucleotides are TGCGCCAGCAGCGCGAGAAGAGGGGGGGAGCAGTACTTC.

This chain joins TRBV27 and TRBJ2-7; D is ambiguous. Germline V gives CDR1 MNHEY, CDR2 SMNVEV (reference sequence). This CDR3 spans 16 amino acids. Trimming pared 1 base from V and 3 bases from J, leaving 16 bases between. CDR3 in amino acids: CASSLLWVSGVYEQYF. The CDR3 DNA follows: TGTGCCAGCAGTTTATTGTGGGTGTCGGGCGTCTACGAGCAGTACTTC.

The CDR3 sequence: CASSGQALANYGYTF. The CDR3 coding sequence is TGTGCCAGCAGCGGACAGGCATTAGCTAACTATGGCTACACCTTC. The genes are TRBV7-9 and TRBJ1-2, with 7 bases that match TRBD1. V was clipped by 5 bases and J by 0 bases; unmatched bases: 6. This CDR3 has 15 amino acids. Germline V gene sequence: CDR1 SEHNR, CDR2 FQNEAQ (reference sequence).

With regard to this clone: At one end the junction does not follow the germline gene, possibly because of a read error. The V gene is TRBV7-7, the J gene TRBJ2-3; D not resolved. The CDR3 runs 15 residues. Germline CDR1 SSHAT, CDR2 FNYEAQ (reference sequence). Here the CDR3 reads CASSLLAGGTDTQYF. CDR3 nucleotides: TGTGCTAGCAGCTTATTGGCAGGAGGCACAGATACGCAGTATTTT.

The CDR3 DNA is TGTGCCAGCAGCCCAATAGACAATGAGCAGTTCTTC. It translates to CASSPIDNEQFF. The chain recombines TRBV13 with TRBJ2-1; the D is unclear. Germline CDR1 PRHDT, CDR2 FYEKMQ (reference sequence). Trimming took 5 bases from V and 5 from J, leaving 7 bases between them. The CDR3 is made up of 12 amino acids.

J is TRBJ2-5 and V is TRBV14, with TRBD1 matching over 8 bases. The length of the CDR3 is 15 residues. CDR1 and CDR2 (germline): SGHDN, FVKESK. The V and J ends lost 5 bases and 4 bases, in that order; junction bases with no gene match: 9. The CDR3 loop is CASSSWGTGLETQYF. Here the CDR3 DNA reads TGTGCCAGCAGCAGTTGGGGGACAGGTTTAGAGACCCAGTACTTC.

DNA for the CDR3: TGCGCCAGCAGGGCGGGCGCGTCCTACGAGCAGTACTTC. This gives the protein CASRAGASYEQYF. V usage is TRBV5-1 and J usage is TRBJ2-7; D is perhaps TRBD2 (5 bases). V was trimmed by 5 bases and J by 1 base, leaving 10 bases between them. There are 13 residues in the CDR3. Germline CDR1 and CDR2: SGHRS and YFSETQ.

The V gene is TRBV4-1, the J gene TRBJ2-2; D tentatively fits TRBD1 or TRBD2 (7 bases each). The CDR3 spans 12 residues. With 4 bases removed from V and 13 bases from J, the gap between germline ends came to 13 bases. Germline CDR1 MGHRA, CDR2 YSYEKL. CDR3 DNA: TGCGCCAGCAGCCTTACAGGGGAGGGGCTGTTTTTT. Translated, it gives CASSLTGEGLFF.

V and J are TRBV5-8 and TRBJ1-6, with a tentative D call TRBD1 (6 bases). Germline V lookup: CDR1 SGHTS, CDR2 YDEGEE. This CDR3 comprises 14 residues. V lost 5 bases to trimming and J lost 7 bases, with 13 bases between them. The CDR3 DNA sequence: TGTGCCAGCAGACACAGGGCGACCAATTCACCCCTCCACTTT. Encoded protein: CASRHRATNSPLHF.

Comment on this clone: This CDR3 is also generated by other DNA sequences in the sample. V and J are TRBV9 and TRBJ2-7; 8 nucleotides match TRBD1. Germline V gives CDR1 SGDLS, CDR2 YYNGEE. Trimming cost V 0 bases and J 6 bases; bases outside gene matches: 5. The CDR3 is 14 residues long. In DNA form, the CDR3 reads TGTGCCAGCAGCGTAGGCACAGGGGGAGGCGAGCAGTACTTC. Translated, it gives CASSVGTGGGEQYF.